A single sample gave rise to the 28 T cell receptor beta chains below, sequenced in a study of T cell clonality in common variable immunodeficiency. Measured with immunoSEQ multiplex PCR; TCRdb has only the in-frame clones, and not every one. The repertoire consists of 60,000 to 75,000 clones, none detected only once. The specimen was peripheral blood mononuclear cells. All receptors derive from a person between 18 and 75 years old in good health.

This clone appeared many times. The read finishes 3 residues shy of the CDR3 end, and the germline J gene is used to complete it. V gene TRBV7-9 combines with J gene TRBJ2-1; TRBD1 matches 7 bases. The trim removed 3 bases at V and 5 bases at J, leaving 4 bases unmatched. The length of the CDR3 is 14 residues. The germline V gene has CDR1 SEHNR and CDR2 FQNEAQ (reference sequence). Incomplete CDR3 DNA: TGTGCCAGCAGCTTGGGACAGTCTCACAATGAG. This translates into CASSLGQSHNE. The full-length CDR3 reads as CASSLGQSHNEQFF.

There are many counts of this clone. This CDR3 reads CASSFVARSTDTQYF. The CDR3 bases that were read are TGTGCCAGCAGCTTTGTGGCCCGTAGCACAGATACG. V is TRBV5-4 and J is TRBJ2-3; no firm D call. The CDR3 is cut off 3 residues early in the read; its end comes from the germline J gene. From germline, CDR1 is SGHNT and CDR2 YYREEE (reference sequence). The V gene lost 2 bases and the J gene lost 0 bases, with 10 bases spanning the gap. This CDR3 comprises 15 residues.

The table lists this clone with a few counts. With the read ending 3 residues before the CDR3 end, the germline J gene is used to fill in that end. The chain employs TRBV5-1 and TRBJ1-2; weak D call: TRBD1 (5 bases). In germline, CDR1 is SGHRS, CDR2 YFSETQ. The CDR3 runs to 16 residues. The covered CDR3 bases are TGCGCCAGCGGTTATGGACTAGCGAAGAAGGGGAATACC. Translating gives CASGYGLAKKGNT. The whole CDR3 is CASGYGLAKKGNTYTF.

This clone was detected only a few times. The read ends 3 residues before the CDR3 terminus; that terminus is restored from the germline J gene. The chain carries TRBV7-9 and TRBJ1-2; D unresolved. Germline V lookup: CDR1 SEHNR, CDR2 FQNEAQ (reference sequence). The CDR3 contains 14 residues. The CDR3 loop reads CASSSDPTGEGYTF. The part of the CDR3 DNA that was read is TGTGCCAGCAGCTCGGACCCTACCGGGGAAGGC.

Remarks on this clone: The read finishes 3 residues shy of the CDR3 end, and the germline J gene is used to complete it. This rearrangement joins TRBV6-4 to TRBJ2-4, with D unresolved. V was shortened by 4 bases and J by 1 base, with 14 bases between the two germline ends. Per the germline V gene, CDR1 is MRHNA and CDR2 is SNTAGT. The CDR3 consists of 16 residues. The DNA read from the CDR3 is TGTGCCAGCAGTGTCCCCCTCTCGTCCGCCAAAAACATT. This sequence encodes CASSVPLSSAKNI. The full CDR3 protein reads CASSVPLSSAKNIQYF.

This clone was observed many times. Coverage ceases 3 residues before the CDR3 finishes, and the germline J gene fills in the end. The chain couples TRBV29-1 to TRBJ2-5, with 11 positions matching TRBD1. CDR1 SQVTM and CDR2 ANQGSEA come from the germline V gene. The junction had 3 bases not matched to a gene; V was cut back by 4 bases and J by 5 bases. The length of the CDR3 is 13 residues. The covered CDR3 bases are TGCAGCGTTGGGGACAGGGGGGGGGAGACC. Its protein is CSVGDRGGET. The whole CDR3 protein is CSVGDRGGETQYF.

This clone has a count of ten or more. The CDR3 end lies 3 residues beyond the end of the read and is filled in from the germline J gene. The V gene is TRBV29-1, the J gene TRBJ2-4, with TRBD2 matching over 11 bases. The CDR3 loop spans 14 amino acids. Germline V CDR1 and CDR2: SQVTM, ANQGSEA. With 5 bases clipped from V and 0 bases from J, the junction kept 0 bases outside the gene matches. CDR3 bases read: TGCAGCGTTACTAGCGGGAGAGCCAAAAACATT. Translated: CSVTSGRAKNI. The CDR3 in full is CSVTSGRAKNIQYF.

This clone was found many times. The CDR3 protein is CASSLEFVTQYF. The DNA read from the CDR3 is TGTGCCAGCAGCTTGGAATTCGTGACC. The chain recombines TRBV5-5 with TRBJ2-5; no reliable D call. The missing CDR3 end, 3 residues past where the read stops, is filled in from the germline J gene. The CDR3 extends over 12 amino acids. Germline V gene lookup returns CDR1 SGHKS and CDR2 YYEKEE (reference sequence). V shed 0 bases and J shed 7 bases, with 7 bases lying between them.

This clone was observed many times. The DNA ends 3 residues before the CDR3 does, and the rest of the CDR3 is filled in from the germline J gene. The chain has TRBV2 and TRBJ2-1; tentative D call: TRBD2 (6 bases). The CDR3 contains 12 residues. Germline V lookup: CDR1 SNHLY, CDR2 FYNNEI. The V and J ends lost 11 bases and 7 bases respectively, with 15 bases between them. The DNA read from the CDR3 is TGTGCCGCGGCTGGGGGGTTTAATGAG. Translation: CAAAGGFNE. In full, the CDR3 is CAAAGGFNEQFF.

This clone was counted many times. Read sequence stops 3 residues before the CDR3 end, and the germline J gene provides the missing end. The V and J genes are TRBV2 and TRBJ1-1, with a possible D match to TRBD1 (6 bases). Germline V CDR1 and CDR2: SNHLY, FYNNEI. This CDR3 is 14 amino acids long. V was cut by 5 bases and J by 4 bases, with 14 bases left in between. CDR3: CASSQQGGSTEAFF. CDR3 DNA (partial): TGTGCCAGCAGTCAACAGGGAGGAAGCACTGAA.

This clone showed up many times. Read coverage stops 3 residues before the CDR3 terminus; the germline J gene supplies the remainder. The chain is built from TRBV20-1 and TRBJ1-2; the D gene is possibly TRBD1 (6 bases). Looked up from germline, CDR1 is DFQATT and CDR2 is SNEGSKA (reference sequence). V dropped 3 bases and J dropped 6 bases, with 17 bases sitting between them. There are 14 residues in the CDR3. The covered CDR3 bases are TGCAGTGCTAGTAGTCAGGGGCGGTTCCATGGC. Protein: CSASSQGRFHG. The entire CDR3 protein reads CSASSQGRFHGYTF.

This clone was picked up many times. The read terminates 3 residues before the CDR3 end, so the remaining end is supplied by the germline J gene. J is TRBJ2-7 and V is TRBV9; the D gene is possibly TRBD1 (5 bases). Germline CDR1 SGDLS, CDR2 YYNGEE. Trimming took 1 base from V and 3 from J, leaving 14 bases between them. The length of the CDR3 is 15 residues. CDR3 residues: CASSVTGESDYEQYF. CDR3 bases read: TGTGCCAGCAGCGTAACAGGCGAATCCGACTACGAG. Complete variable domain (other parts from reference TRBV9 and TRBJ2-7): DSGVTQTPKHLITATGQRVTLRCSPRSGDLSVYWYQQSLDQGLQFLIQYYNGEERAKGNILERFSAQQFPDLHSELNLSSLELGDSALYFCASSVTGESDYEQYFGPGTRLTVT.

This clone was recorded many times. Read coverage stops 3 residues before the CDR3 terminus; the germline J gene supplies the remainder. The chain carries TRBV20-1 and TRBJ2-3, with 8 bases aligning to TRBD2. Germline loops: CDR1 DFQATT, CDR2 SNEGSKA (reference sequence). V lost 2 bases, J lost 0 bases, and 7 bases stayed unmatched. CDR3 length equals 16 residues. CDR3 loop: CSARQRETSSTDTQYF. The sequenced CDR3 bases are TGCAGTGCTAGACAGCGGGAGACGAGTAGCACAGATACG.

This clone was seen at least ten times. The sequenced fragment ends 3 residues before the CDR3 boundary, so the rest is inferred from the germline J gene. V usage is TRBV20-1 and J usage is TRBJ2-3; 7 positions agree with TRBD2. Germline V gene sequence: CDR1 DFQATT, CDR2 SNEGSKA (reference sequence). There are 14 residues in the CDR3. Trimming removed 7 bases from V and 0 bases from J; junction bases left unmatched: 7. The CDR3 loop is CSVSGRTSTDTQYF. CDR3 DNA (partial): TGCAGTGTTTCCGGGAGGACTAGCACAGATACG.

Remarks on this clone: The CDR3 end falls 3 residues outside the read, so it is completed with the germline J gene. The V and J genes are TRBV7-9 and TRBJ2-1; the match to TRBD2 covers 8 bases. Germline-derived CDR1 and CDR2 are SEHNR and FQNEAQ (reference sequence). The CDR3 is made up of 14 amino acids. V was pared by 5 bases and J by 2 bases, with 2 bases of the junction left unmatched. CDR3 DNA, as far as it was read: TGTGCCAGCAGCGGACTAGCAGCCTACAATGAG. This encodes CASSGLAAYNE. The entire CDR3 reads CASSGLAAYNEQFF.

This clone was found many times. The read ends 3 residues shy of where the CDR3 ends; the end is completed using the germline J gene. This chain links TRBV11-2 with TRBJ2-5; 7 positions match TRBD2. This CDR3 contains 15 residues. Trimming at V came to 5 bases and at J to 5 bases, leaving 11 bases not matched to a gene. CDR1 SGHAT and CDR2 FQNNGV come from the germline V gene. The CDR3 reads CASSPPTGRGETQYF. The CDR3 DNA, read in part, is TGTGCCAGCAGCCCCCCGACGGGGCGGGGGGAGACC.

This clone was picked up many times. The read comes to an end 3 residues before the CDR3 does, leaving the germline J gene to fill in the end. This chain uses TRBV4-2 with TRBJ1-1; 8 nucleotides agree with TRBD1. Germline trimming cut 0 bases from V and 5 bases from J; bases unmatched to any gene: 11. CDR3 size: 17 residues. Germline CDR1 is LGHNA and CDR2 is YNFKEQ. The CDR3 sequence is CASSQDRTGLGETEAFF. The sequenced part of the CDR3 DNA is TGTGCCAGCAGCCAAGATAGGACAGGGCTGGGCGAAACTGAA.

This clone appeared many times. The CDR3 end lies 3 residues beyond the end of the read and is filled in from the germline J gene. This rearrangement joins TRBV5-1 to TRBJ2-3; TRBD2 aligns across 11 bases. The CDR3 has 17 amino acids. Germline-derived CDR1 and CDR2 are SGHRS and YFSETQ. Trimming at V came to 4 bases and at J to 4 bases, leaving 11 bases not matched to a gene. CDR3 sequence: CASSPQLAGVLSDTQYF. Incomplete CDR3 DNA: TGCGCCAGCAGCCCCCAACTAGCGGGAGTTTTATCAGATACG. The whole variable domain, remainder taken from reference TRBV5-1 and TRBJ2-3, is KAGVTQTPRYLIKTRGQQVTLSCSPISGHRSVSWYQQTPGQGLQFLFEYFSETQRNKGNFPGRFSGRQFSNSRSEMNVSTLELGDSALYLCASSPQLAGVLSDTQYFGPGTRLTVL.

In its sample, this clone was seen many times. The CDR3 is cut off 3 residues early in the read; its end comes from the germline J gene. V gene TRBV28 combines with J gene TRBJ1-2; D is perhaps TRBD1 (6 bases). The CDR3 is 12 amino acids. CDR1 MDHEN and CDR2 SYDVKM come from the germline V gene. Trimming removed 9 bases at V and 4 bases at J, with 12 bases between. The sequenced CDR3 bases are TGTGCCAGTAGCGGGGACACCTATGGC. Its translation is CASSGDTYG. The entire CDR3 sequence reads CASSGDTYGYTF.

This clone has ten or more counts. The sequenced CDR3 bases are TGTGCCAGCAGCTTTGTTAGCGGGAGGGAGAATGAG. As protein: CASSFVSGRENE. The whole CDR3 sequence reads CASSFVSGRENEQFF. The chain couples TRBV7-9 to TRBJ2-1; 11 bases align to TRBD2. The CDR3 goes on 3 residues after the read ends, and that part is filled in from the germline J gene. CDR3 length: 15 amino acids. Germline V gives CDR1 SEHNR, CDR2 FQNEAQ (reference sequence). V lost 3 bases, J lost 7 bases, and 5 bases stayed unmatched.

This clone was counted at least ten times. The read terminates 3 residues ahead of where the CDR3 ends, so the germline J gene completes it. The chain recombines TRBV7-2 with TRBJ2-7; D is unclear. The CDR3 has 11 residues. Germline assignment: CDR1 SGHTA and CDR2 FQGNSA. Trimming removed 5 bases from V and 6 bases from J, with 8 bases in between. Here the CDR3 reads CASSGKGEQYF. The sequenced CDR3 bases are TGTGCCAGCAGCGGAAAGGGCGAG.

Ten or more counts support this clone. The read comes to an end 3 residues before the CDR3 does, leaving the germline J gene to fill in the end. The rearrangement uses TRBV18 and TRBJ2-7; 8 positions agree with TRBD1. The CDR3 is 14 residues long. Trimming at V came to 3 bases and at J to 4 bases, leaving 5 bases not matched to a gene. Germline V gene data show CDR1 as KGHSH and CDR2 as LQKENI. The part of the CDR3 DNA that was read is TGTGCCAGCTCACCCCGTGGACAGGGATACGAG. Protein product: CASSPRGQGYE. The CDR3 in full is CASSPRGQGYEQYF.

This clone was counted many times. The read comes to an end 3 residues before the CDR3 does, leaving the germline J gene to fill in the end. This chain connects TRBV6-2 or TRBV6-3 to TRBJ1-1, with D possibly matching TRBD1 (5 bases). The V end was cut by 0 bases, the J end by 5 bases, with 13 bases between. The CDR3 is 15 residues long. The germline gives CDR1 MNHEY, CDR2 SVGEGT. The part of the CDR3 DNA that was read is TGTGCCAGCAGTTACTCGGTTGGGGGGTGGACTGAA. Protein product: CASSYSVGGWTE. The whole CDR3 protein is CASSYSVGGWTEAFF.

This clone was detected many times. The sequence runs out 3 residues before the end of the CDR3; the remainder is reconstructed from the germline J gene. The chain is built from TRBV23-1 and TRBJ2-3; D may be TRBD2 (5 bases). TRBV23-1 is an ORF; its function is uncertain. V was shortened by 1 base and J by 7 bases, with 9 bases between the two germline ends. The CDR3 runs to 13 residues. Partial CDR3 DNA: TGCGCCAGCAGTCAATACCAGCGGTATACG. Its protein product is CASSQYQRYT. The whole CDR3 protein reads CASSQYQRYTQYF.

At least ten counts were recorded for this clone. The observed sequence ends 3 residues before the CDR3 terminus, with the missing tail filled in from the germline J gene. The chain couples TRBV5-4 to TRBJ2-3, with 13 bases matching TRBD2. This CDR3 is 16 amino acids long. Looked up from germline, CDR1 is SGHNT and CDR2 is YYREEE (reference sequence). The trim removed 4 bases at V and 3 bases at J, leaving 5 bases unmatched. The sequenced CDR3 bases are TGTGCCAGCAGCACCGGACTAGCGGGAGTAACAGATACG. Its protein product is CASSTGLAGVTDT. The full CDR3 protein is CASSTGLAGVTDTQYF.

The sample holds many counts of this clone. Read sequence stops 3 residues before the CDR3 end, and the germline J gene provides the missing end. The chain carries TRBV6-1 and TRBJ2-3; D is possibly TRBD2 (6 bases). The CDR3 loop spans 13 amino acids. V was clipped by 2 bases and J by 3 bases, with 6 bases between them. Germline CDR1 and CDR2: MNHNS and SASEGT. Partial CDR3 DNA: TGTGCCAGCAGTGAACGGGGGACAGATACG. Translated, it gives CASSERGTDT. The CDR3 reads in full as CASSERGTDTQYF.

This clone came up many times. The CDR3 end is not reached by the read, which stops 3 residues before it; the germline J gene fills it in. This chain uses TRBV28 with TRBJ1-4; D gene uncertain. The CDR3 has 13 residues. Germline V lookup: CDR1 MDHEN, CDR2 SYDVKM. V lost 7 bases and J 4 bases, leaving 10 bases between the germline ends. CDR3 protein: CASKYRHNEKLFF. The covered CDR3 bases are TGTGCCAGCAAGTACAGACATAATGAAAAA.

This clone has at least ten counts. The observed sequence ends 3 residues before the CDR3 terminus, with the missing tail filled in from the germline J gene. The V and J genes are TRBV18 and TRBJ2-2; TRBD1 is a possible D gene (5 bases). The CDR3 length is 14 residues. V was pared by 4 bases and J by 5 bases, with 11 bases between. Germline-derived CDR1 and CDR2 are KGHSH and LQKENI. Incomplete CDR3 DNA: TGTGCCAGCTCACGGGAACAGGAAACCGGGGAG. This sequence encodes CASSREQETGE. The whole CDR3 reads CASSREQETGELFF.